This entry concerns a single TCR beta chain. This CDR3 comprises 13 residues. V trimming: 5 bases; J trimming: 8 bases; junction bases outside the gene matches: 6. Per germline, CDR1 SQVTM and CDR2 ANQGSEA. The data originate from a study of T cells in Graves' hyperthyroidism and ophthalmopathy. Study-level information: Peripheral blood collection took place at initial diagnosis, before any treatment.

Duration under 3 months, a NOSPECS grade of at least 4, and a Clinical Activity Score of at least 3 characterized the ophthalmopathy patients. A 10 ml volume of fresh peripheral blood provided the PBMCs. Template material for amplifying TCR beta CDR3 regions consisted of RNA transcripts. Researchers ran a first-round RT-PCR on the TCR CDR3 using the HTBI primer set. TCRdb recomputed calls from the multiplex PCR reads with MiXCR, one row per CDR3 protein. The sample contains about 410,000 distinct CDR3 sequences, roughly 14% of which appear only once. The genes are TRBV29-1 and TRBJ1-4, with 9 bases lining up with TRBD1. This TCR derives from a man aged 18 to 30 with Graves' ophthalmopathy. The material sequenced was blood. CDR3 nucleotide sequence: TGCAGCGTTACAGGGGGCTTTCGGGAAAAACTGTTTTTT. Translating it yields CSVTGGFREKLFF.